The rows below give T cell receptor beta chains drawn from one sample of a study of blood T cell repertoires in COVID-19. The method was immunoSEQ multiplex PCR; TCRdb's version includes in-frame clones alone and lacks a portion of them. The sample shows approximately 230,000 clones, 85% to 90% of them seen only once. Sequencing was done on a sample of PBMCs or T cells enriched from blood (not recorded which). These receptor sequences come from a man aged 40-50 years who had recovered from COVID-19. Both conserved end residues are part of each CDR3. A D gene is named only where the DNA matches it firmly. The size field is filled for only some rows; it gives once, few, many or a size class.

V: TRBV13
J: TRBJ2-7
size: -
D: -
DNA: TGTGCCAGCAGCTTACGGGGACACGGGGAGGGCGAGCAGTACTTC
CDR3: CASSLRGHGEGEQYF

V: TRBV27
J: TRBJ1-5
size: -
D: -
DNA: TGTGCCAGCAGTTTGGCAGTTAGCAATCAGCCCCAGCATTTT
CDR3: CASSLAVSNQPQHF

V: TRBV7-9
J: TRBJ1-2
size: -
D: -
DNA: TGTGCCTGCCCAGCGGCAGGCGAGGTCGACTATGGCTACACCTTC
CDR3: CACPAAGEVDYGYTF

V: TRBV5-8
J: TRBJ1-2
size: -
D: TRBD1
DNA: TGTGCCAGTCCTACAGGGGAAAGGTACTATGGCTACACCTTC
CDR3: CASPTGERYYGYTF

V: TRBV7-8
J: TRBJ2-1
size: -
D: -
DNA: TGTGCCAGCAGCTTAGTAGGCGGTTCCTACAATGAGCAGTTCTTC
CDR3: CASSLVGGSYNEQFF

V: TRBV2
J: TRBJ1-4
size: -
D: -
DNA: TGTGCCAGCAGGCTGGGGGGGGATGAAAAACTGTTTTTT
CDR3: CASRLGGDEKLFF

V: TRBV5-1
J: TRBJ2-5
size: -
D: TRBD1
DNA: TGCGCCAGCAGCTTCGGACAGGGGGCGTTTGAGACCCAGTACTTC
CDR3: CASSFGQGAFETQYF

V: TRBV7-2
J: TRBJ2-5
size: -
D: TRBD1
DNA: TGTGCCAGCAGCCCTGGGACAGGGGGAGAGACCCAGTACTTC
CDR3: CASSPGTGGETQYF

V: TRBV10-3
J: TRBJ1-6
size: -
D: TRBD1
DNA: TGTGCCATCAGCCCGACAGGGGCCGGTAATTCACCCCTCCACTTT
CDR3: CAISPTGAGNSPLHF

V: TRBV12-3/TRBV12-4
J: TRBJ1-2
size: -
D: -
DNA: TGTGCCAGCAGTTTAGGCGAGTACGGCTACACCTTC
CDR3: CASSLGEYGYTF

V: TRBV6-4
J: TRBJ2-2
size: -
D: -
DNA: TGTGCCAGCAGTGACCCACCGGGCACCGGGGAGCTGTTTTTT
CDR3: CASSDPPGTGELFF

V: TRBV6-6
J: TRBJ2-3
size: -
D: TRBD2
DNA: TGTGCCAGCAATCGCGGGAGGGCGGCGGATACGCAGTATTTT
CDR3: CASNRGRAADTQYF

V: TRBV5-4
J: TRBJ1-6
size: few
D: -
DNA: TGTGCCAGCAGCTTGCTTATTACTCCGGGAGCGCTGGGGTCACCCCTCCACTTT
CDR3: CASSLLITPGALGSPLHF

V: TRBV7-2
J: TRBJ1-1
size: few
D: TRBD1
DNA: TGTGCCAGCAGCCGCCGGACAGGGGGCTCGGGAGCTTTCTTT
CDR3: CASSRRTGGSGAFF

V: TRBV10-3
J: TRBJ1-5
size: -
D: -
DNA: TGTGCCATCAGCGGCGGCCAAAGCAATCAGCCCCAGCATTTT
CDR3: CAISGGQSNQPQHF

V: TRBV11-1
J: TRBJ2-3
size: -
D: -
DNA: TGTGCCAGCAGCTTACTCCAGGGGTGGGGCACAGATACGCAGTATTTT
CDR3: CASSLLQGWGTDTQYF

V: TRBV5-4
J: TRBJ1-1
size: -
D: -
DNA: TGTGCCAGCAGGGAGAGCAGGGATTTGAACACTGAAGCTTTCTTT
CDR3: CASRESRDLNTEAFF

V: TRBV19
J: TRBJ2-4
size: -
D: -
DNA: TGTGCCAGTATGGTAGGGGTTTGGGGCAAAAACATTCAGTACTTC
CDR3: CASMVGVWGKNIQYF